The rows below give T cell receptor beta chains drawn from one sample of a study of metastatic and nonmetastatic thyroid tumors. TCRdb redid the clone calls on the PCR reads using MiXCR. The table shows just over 40,000 clones, with about an eighth occurring only once. The specimen sequenced was blood. These receptor sequences come from a female donor with papillary thyroid cancer or a benign thyroid nodule (not recorded which). Some clones in this sample may be carry-over from other donors' samples. CDR3s include the opening cysteine and the closing phenylalanine or tryptophan. The D gene is left open where the match is weak. Part of the rows lack a size; the others show once, few, many or a class for expanded clones.

V	J	D	size	CDR3	DNA
TRBV19	TRBJ1-1	TRBD1	few	CASSIAGQGATEAFF	TGTGCCAGTAGTATAGCGGGTCAGGGGGCCACTGAAGCTTTCTTT
TRBV5-1	TRBJ1-4	TRBD1	many	CASSRGPGEKLFF	TGCGCCAGCAGCAGGGGGCCTGGTGAAAAACTGTTTTTT
TRBV30	TRBJ1-4	.	many	CAWSVWATLRGEKLFF	TGTGCCTGGAGTGTATGGGCAACCCTCAGGGGCGAAAAACTGTTTTTT
TRBV4-2	TRBJ2-1	TRBD2	many	CASSLPGTSGRSGNEQFF	TGTGCCAGCAGCCTCCCCGGGACTAGCGGGAGATCCGGAAATGAGCAGTTCTTC
TRBV27	TRBJ2-3	.	many	CASSLARNLDTQYF	TGTGCCAGCAGTTTAGCCCGAAACCTGGATACGCAGTATTTT
TRBV20-1	TRBJ1-1	TRBD1	.	CSAETGGGLATEAFF	TGCAGTGCTGAGACAGGGGGTGGGTTAGCCACTGAAGCTTTCTTT
TRBV20-1	TRBJ2-3	.	.	CSAPARSTYTQYF	TGCAGTGCCCCCGCGAGGAGCACATATACGCAGTATTTT
TRBV29-1	TRBJ2-7	.	many	CSVVKAIPSDEQYF	TGCAGCGTTGTAAAGGCTATTCCGAGCGACGAGCAGTACTTC
TRBV25-1	TRBJ1-6	.	.	CASSESGWDPPLHF	TGTGCCAGCAGTGAATCAGGGTGGGATCCACCACTCCACTTT
TRBV4-1	TRBJ2-7	.	few	CASSQSEYRSLGEQYF	TGCGCCAGCAGCCAGTCAGAGTACCGATCTCTGGGCGAGCAGTACTTC
TRBV24-1	TRBJ2-5	TRBD2	many	CATSDHRGEGETQYF	TGTGCCACCAGTGATCATCGCGGGGAGGGAGAGACCCAGTACTTC
TRBV7-2	TRBJ2-5	TRBD2	many	CASSLKREEETQYF	TGTGCCAGCAGCCTCAAGCGGGAGGAGGAGACCCAGTACTTC
TRBV20-1	TRBJ2-2	.	.	CSVSPLARGTTGELFF	TGCAGTGTTAGCCCCCTAGCAAGGGGGACCACCGGGGAGCTGTTTTTT
TRBV19	TRBJ2-1	TRBD2	many	CASSISGRANEQFF	TGTGCCAGTAGTATAAGCGGGAGGGCCAATGAGCAGTTCTTC
TRBV19	TRBJ1-3	.	few	CSSSRTVGNTIYF	TGTTCCAGTAGTAGGACAGTTGGGAACACCATATATTTT
TRBV20-1	TRBJ2-2	TRBD2	many	CSARDPLAGGSGELFF	TGCAGTGCTAGAGATCCGCTAGCGGGAGGTTCCGGGGAGCTGTTTTTT
TRBV6-1	TRBJ1-1	.	few	CASRLGPGMNTEAFF	TGTGCCAGCCGCCTAGGCCCCGGGATGAACACTGAAGCTTTCTTT
TRBV9	TRBJ1-1	.	.	CASSVGSGVDTEAFF	TGTGCCAGCAGCGTGGGTAGCGGGGTTGACACTGAAGCTTTCTTT
TRBV5-4	TRBJ2-3	TRBD2	few	CASSLGAGVSTDTQYF	TGTGCCAGCAGCTTGGGAGCGGGGGTTAGCACAGATACGCAGTATTTT
TRBV4-1	TRBJ2-1	.	many	CASSKAGLPYNEQFF	TGCGCCAGCAGCAAGGCGGGACTCCCCTACAATGAGCAGTTCTTC
TRBV28	TRBJ1-2	.	many	CASSPLGYGYTF	TGTGCCAGCAGCCCCCTCGGTTATGGCTACACCTTC
TRBV7-2	TRBJ2-1	.	few	CASSLILYEQFF	TGTGCCAGCAGCCTCATTCTGTATGAGCAGTTCTTC
TRBV5-1	TRBJ1-6	TRBD1	once	CASSNRTGPLSSAPLHF	TGCGCCAGCAGCAACCGGACAGGGCCCCTTTCATCGGCACCCCTCCACTTT
TRBV18	TRBJ1-2	.	many	CASSPPGMADHGYTF	TGTGCCAGCTCACCACCAGGGATGGCAGATCATGGCTACACCTTC